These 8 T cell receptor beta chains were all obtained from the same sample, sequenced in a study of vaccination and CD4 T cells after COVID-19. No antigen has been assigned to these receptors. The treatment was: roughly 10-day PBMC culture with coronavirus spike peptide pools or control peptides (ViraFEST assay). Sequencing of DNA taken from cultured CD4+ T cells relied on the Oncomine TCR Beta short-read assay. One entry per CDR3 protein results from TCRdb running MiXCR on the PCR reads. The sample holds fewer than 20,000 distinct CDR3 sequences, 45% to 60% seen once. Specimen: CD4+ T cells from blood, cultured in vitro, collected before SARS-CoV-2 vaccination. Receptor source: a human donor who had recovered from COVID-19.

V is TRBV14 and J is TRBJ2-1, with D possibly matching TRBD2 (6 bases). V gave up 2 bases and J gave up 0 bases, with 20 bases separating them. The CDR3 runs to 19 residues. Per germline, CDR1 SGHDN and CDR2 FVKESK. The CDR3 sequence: CASSQLGGYGSGSYNEQFF. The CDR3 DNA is TGTGCCAGCAGCCAACTAGGTGGTTACGGGAGTGGCTCCTACAATGAGCAGTTCTTC.

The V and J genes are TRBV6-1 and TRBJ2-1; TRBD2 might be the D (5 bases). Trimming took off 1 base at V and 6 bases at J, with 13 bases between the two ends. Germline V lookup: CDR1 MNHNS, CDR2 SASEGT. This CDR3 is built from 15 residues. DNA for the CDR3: TGTGCCAGCAGTGAAGTCTCGACTACCGGCAATGAGCAGTTCTTC. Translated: CASSEVSTTGNEQFF.

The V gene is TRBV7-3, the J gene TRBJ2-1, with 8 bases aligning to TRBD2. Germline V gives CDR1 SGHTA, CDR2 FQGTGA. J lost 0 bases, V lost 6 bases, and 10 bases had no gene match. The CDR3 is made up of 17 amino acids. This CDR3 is CASSVTISGSSYNEQFF. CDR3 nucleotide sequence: TGTGCCAGCAGTGTGACAATAAGCGGGAGCTCCTACAATGAGCAGTTCTTC.

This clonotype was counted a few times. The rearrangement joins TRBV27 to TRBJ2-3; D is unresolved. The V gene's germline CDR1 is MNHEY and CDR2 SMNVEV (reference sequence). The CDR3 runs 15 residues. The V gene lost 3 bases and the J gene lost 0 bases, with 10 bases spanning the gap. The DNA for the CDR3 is TGTGCCAGCAGTTTCGGACCCGCTAGCACAGATACGCAGTATTTT. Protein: CASSFGPASTDTQYF.

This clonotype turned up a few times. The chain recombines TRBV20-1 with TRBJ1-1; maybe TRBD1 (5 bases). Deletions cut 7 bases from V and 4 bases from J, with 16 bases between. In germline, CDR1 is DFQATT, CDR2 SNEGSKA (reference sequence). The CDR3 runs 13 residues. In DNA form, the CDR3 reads TGCAGTGGCGTGGGGCATGTGGGCACTGAAGCTTTCTTT. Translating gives CSGVGHVGTEAFF.

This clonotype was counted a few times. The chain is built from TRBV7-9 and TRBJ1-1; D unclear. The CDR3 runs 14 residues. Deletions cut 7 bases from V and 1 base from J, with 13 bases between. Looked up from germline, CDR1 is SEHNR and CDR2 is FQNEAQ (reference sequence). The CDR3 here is CASTPDRRNTEAFF. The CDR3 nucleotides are TGTGCCAGCACGCCGGACCGCCGGAACACTGAAGCTTTCTTT.

The CDR3 here is CASKAGTLNQPQHF. The CDR3 region has the DNA TGTGCCAGCAAGGCAGGGACGCTCAATCAGCCCCAGCATTTT. The chain links TRBV6-2 or TRBV6-3 to TRBJ1-5; TRBD1 might be the D (5 bases). Trimming took 7 bases from V and 3 from J, leaving 13 bases between them. From germline, CDR1 is MNHEY and CDR2 SVGEGT. The CDR3 totals 14 residues.

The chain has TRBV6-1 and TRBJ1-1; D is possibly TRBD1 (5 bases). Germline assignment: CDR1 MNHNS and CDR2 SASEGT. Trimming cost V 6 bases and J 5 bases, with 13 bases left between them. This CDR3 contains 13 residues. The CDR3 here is CASSRDGGTEAFF. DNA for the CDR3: TGTGCCAGCAGCCGGGACGGCGGTACTGAAGCTTTCTTT.